This passage covers 6 T cell receptor beta chains from one sample sequenced in a study of T cells in Graves' hyperthyroidism and ophthalmopathy. RNA transcripts provided the source from which TCR beta CDR3 regions were amplified. The HTBI set primed first-round TCR CDR3 RT-PCR. TCRdb re-analysed the multiplex PCR reads in MiXCR, keeping a single row per CDR3 protein. The table records around 620,000 distinct CDR3 sequences, around 15% of them present only once. Sequenced sample: blood. Every receptor here comes from a woman between 25 and 40 years old with Graves' hyperthyroidism.

In the case of this clonotype: It may be a read error: a sequence one base away is much more abundant. The chain uses TRBV20-1 and TRBJ2-5; D may match TRBD1 or TRBD2 (5 bases each). The CDR3 totals 15 residues. CDR1 is DFQATT and CDR2 is SNEGSKA in the germline V gene (reference sequence). V lost 0 bases and J lost 5, with 16 bases in between. CDR3 nucleotide sequence: TGCAGTGCTAGAGATCGGGCTAGCAGGGTCGAGACCCAGTACTTC. Amino acids: CSARDRASRVETQYF.

Of note for this clonotype: It is unclear where the CDR3 begins or ends on the DNA, so no DNA is shown, and the CDR3 is as TCRdb lists it. This sequence joins TRBV6-1 and TRBJ1-3. Germline V gives CDR1 MNHNS, CDR2 SASEGT. The CDR3 is 16 amino acids in total, end residues counted. The CDR3 sequence: CASSAGLFGNGNTIYF.

The table lists this clonotype with a few counts. The rearrangement uses TRBV7-9 and TRBJ2-2; D unclear. V was shortened by 3 bases and J by 2 bases, with 10 bases between the two germline ends. The CDR3 sequence is 15 residues long. The germline V gene encodes CDR1 SEHNR and CDR2 FQNEAQ (reference sequence). CDR3 sequence: CASSLVGHNTGELFF. CDR3 nucleotides: TGTGCCAGCAGCTTGGTGGGCCACAACACCGGGGAGCTGTTTTTT.

This clonotype was observed many times. This chain uses TRBV20-1 with TRBJ2-6; no clear D gene. This CDR3 has 13 amino acids. CDR1 is DFQATT, CDR2 SNEGSKA, per germline (reference sequence). The V end was cut by 4 bases, the J end by 0 bases, with 4 bases between. Written as DNA, the CDR3 is TGCAGTGCTACCAGCTCTGGGGCCAACGTCCTGACTTTC. Protein: CSATSSGANVLTF.

In its sample, this clonotype was seen many times. This chain joins TRBV13 and TRBJ2-5; 9 nucleotides line up with TRBD2. Germline V gene sequence: CDR1 PRHDT, CDR2 FYEKMQ (reference sequence). Germline trimming cut 6 bases from V and 4 bases from J; bases unmatched to any gene: 9. CDR3 size: 15 residues. The CDR3 DNA reads TGTGCCAGCAGTCTGGCGGGAGGGCCGCGAGAGACCCAGTACTTC. It yields the protein CASSLAGGPRETQYF.

The chain links TRBV7-9 to TRBJ1-1; D gene ambiguous. The germline V gene encodes CDR1 SEHNR and CDR2 FQNEAQ (reference sequence). CDR3 length equals 12 residues. Trimming cost V 1 base and J 10 bases, with 10 bases left between them. CDR3: CASSLDPGGAFF. In nucleotides, the CDR3 is TGTGCCAGCAGCTTAGACCCCGGCGGAGCTTTCTTT.